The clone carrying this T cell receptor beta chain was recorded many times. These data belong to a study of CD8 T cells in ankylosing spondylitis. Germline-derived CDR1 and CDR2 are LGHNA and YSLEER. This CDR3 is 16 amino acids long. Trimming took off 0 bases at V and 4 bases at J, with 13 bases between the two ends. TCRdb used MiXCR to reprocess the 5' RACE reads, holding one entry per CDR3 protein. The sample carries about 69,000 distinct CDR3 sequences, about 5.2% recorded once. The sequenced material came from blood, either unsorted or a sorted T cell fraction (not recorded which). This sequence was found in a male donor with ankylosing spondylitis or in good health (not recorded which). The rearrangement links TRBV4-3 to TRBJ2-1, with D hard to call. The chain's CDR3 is CASSQEYYQDYNEQFF. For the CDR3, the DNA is TGCGCCAGCAGCCAAGAGTACTACCAAGATTACAATGAGCAGTTCTTC.